Each of the 21 T cell receptor beta chains below was sequenced from the same sample in a study of T cell repertoires in cytomegalovirus infection. One entry per CDR3 protein results from TCRdb running MiXCR on the reads. The data contain fewer than 1,000,000 distinct CDR3 sequences, around 32% of them singletons. These receptors' targets are unknown. Sequencing was performed on cultured CD8+ T cells from PBMCs, taken from culture after CMV antigen stimulation. The source of these receptors is a human donor in good health (CMV status not recorded). Some clones in this sample may be carry-over from other donors' samples.

This clonotype was seen at least ten times. The chain carries TRBV6-1 and TRBJ2-5, with D perhaps TRBD2 (5 bases). The CDR3 sequence is 15 residues long. The germline V gene has CDR1 MNHNS and CDR2 SASEGT. The germline V and J ends were trimmed by 1 base and 1 base, with 10 bases remaining between them. CDR3 DNA: TGTGCCAGCAGTGAAGTTGCGGGCCGCCAAGAGACCCAGTACTTC. Its translation: CASSEVAGRQETQYF.

This clonotype turned up a few times. The J gene is TRBJ2-2, the V gene TRBV28, with a possible D match to TRBD1 (6 bases). The CDR3 length is 15 residues. Deletions cut 3 bases from V and 6 bases from J, with 14 bases between. Germline V gene data show CDR1 as MDHEN and CDR2 as SYDVKM. CDR3 loop: CASSFGQGPSGELFF. The CDR3 bases are TGTGCCAGCAGTTTCGGCCAGGGGCCCTCCGGGGAGCTGTTTTTT. The variable domain in full, with the rest retrieved from reference TRBV28 and TRBJ2-2, is DVKVTQSSRYLVKRTGEKVFLECVQDMDHENMFWYRQDPGLGLRLIYFSYDVKMKEKGDIPEGYSVSREKKERFSLILESASTNQTSMYLCASSFGQGPSGELFFGEGSRLTVL.

This clonotype was observed a few times. This chain joins TRBV7-6 and TRBJ1-5, with D perhaps matching TRBD1 (5 bases). The germline V gene has CDR1 SGHVS and CDR2 FNYEAQ. V was trimmed by 4 bases and J by 3 bases, leaving 13 bases between them. There are 15 residues in the CDR3. This chain's CDR3 is CASSSLKGPNQPQHF. The CDR3 region has the DNA TGTGCCAGCAGCTCCCTTAAGGGGCCCAATCAGCCCCAGCATTTT. Using reference TRBV7-6 and TRBJ1-5 for the parts outside the CDR3, the full variable domain is GAGVSQSPRYKVTKRGQDVALRCDPISGHVSLYWYRQALGQGPEFLTYFNYEAQQDKSGLPNDRFSAERPEGSISTLTIQRTEQRDSAMYRCASSSLKGPNQPQHFGDGTRLSIL.

V is TRBV6-2 or TRBV6-3 and J is TRBJ2-1; D gene unclear. This CDR3 comprises 13 residues. Germline V gene lookup returns CDR1 MNHEY and CDR2 SVGEGT. V was shortened by 2 bases and J by 4 bases, with 6 bases between the two germline ends. The CDR3 reads CASSYNEYNEQFF. The CDR3 DNA reads TGTGCCAGCAGTTACAACGAATACAATGAGCAGTTCTTC.

This chain connects TRBV12-3 or TRBV12-4 to TRBJ2-7; possibly TRBD2 for D (7 bases). This CDR3 spans 14 amino acids. The V and J ends lost 4 bases and 0 bases respectively, with 10 bases between them. In DNA form, the CDR3 reads TGTGCCAGCAGTTCCGGGGGGCCCTCCTACGAGCAGTACTTC. Its protein product is CASSSGGPSYEQYF.

This clonotype was seen only a few times. This sequence joins TRBV20-1 and TRBJ2-3; perhaps TRBD1 as D (5 bases). CDR3 length: 15 residues. Germline V gene data show CDR1 as DFQATT and CDR2 as SNEGSKA (reference sequence). Trimming removed 1 base at V and 0 bases at J, with 11 bases between. The CDR3 DNA reads as TGCAGTGCTAGAGGCAGGGCCACTAGCACAGATACGCAGTATTTT. This encodes CSARGRATSTDTQYF.

The chain combines TRBV10-3 with TRBJ1-2; D unclear. Germline loops: CDR1 ENHRY, CDR2 SYGVKD. V was pared by 10 bases and J by 4 bases, with 16 bases between. This CDR3 contains 13 residues. In DNA, the CDR3 is TGTGCCAGCTCGGAGGTGGGGTTCTATGGCTACACCTTC. Its protein is CASSEVGFYGYTF.

Regarding this clonotype: One end of the junction is discordant with germline, which a read error may explain. The rearrangement joins TRBV7-4 to TRBJ2-1; D uncertain. Germline V gives CDR1 SGHVT, CDR2 SQSDAQ. The CDR3 runs 13 residues. The CDR3 sequence: CAGSLRMTNEQFF. The CDR3 DNA is TGTGCCGGCAGCTTACGGATGACGAATGAGCAGTTCTTC.

In its sample, this clonotype was seen a few times. The chain links TRBV6-1 to TRBJ1-1, with 9 bases aligning to TRBD1. Germline CDR1 reads MNHNS; CDR2 reads SASEGT. V lost 6 bases and J lost 6; bases outside the gene matches: 5. This CDR3 spans 13 amino acids. DNA for the CDR3: TGTGCCAGCAGAGGGACAGGGTGGGCTGAAGCTTTCTTT. Its protein product is CASRGTGWAEAFF.

On this clonotype itself: With a much larger clone just one base away, this may be a read error. This chain links TRBV7-8 with TRBJ2-1; a possible D gene is TRBD2 (6 bases). CDR3 length equals 15 residues. From germline, CDR1 is SGHVS and CDR2 FQNEAQ. CDR3 DNA: TGTTCCAGCAGCCCGGGGGTTCAAGTTTACAATGAGCAGTTCTTC. Protein sequence: CSSSPGVQVYNEQFF.

V and J are TRBV2 and TRBJ2-5; 8 bases agree with TRBD2. Germline V lookup: CDR1 SNHLY, CDR2 FYNNEI. CDR3 length: 15 amino acids. Trimming cost V 7 bases and J 1 base; bases outside gene matches: 8. The CDR3: CASIPAGGGQETQYF. The CDR3 nucleotides are TGTGCCAGCATCCCGGCGGGGGGCGGCCAAGAGACCCAGTACTTC.

This sequence joins TRBV27 and TRBJ2-3, with D perhaps matching TRBD1 or TRBD2 (5 bases each). CDR1 and CDR2 from the germline V gene are MNHEY and SMNVEV (reference sequence). CDR3 length equals 17 residues. V lost 3 bases and J lost 0, with 16 bases in between. This chain's CDR3 is CASSLVGDGTSTDTQYF. CDR3 nucleotides: TGTGCCAGCAGTTTGGTGGGGGACGGCACTAGCACAGATACGCAGTATTTT.

This clonotype showed up just a few times. The chain is built from TRBV7-9 and TRBJ2-5; D could derive from TRBD1 or TRBD2 (5 bases each). The CDR3 runs to 15 residues. Germline V CDR1 and CDR2: SEHNR, FQNEAQ (reference sequence). Trimming cost V 2 bases and J 1 base, with 11 bases left between them. CDR3: CASSLFGDPQETQYF. The CDR3 DNA reads as TGTGCCAGCAGCTTATTCGGGGACCCCCAAGAGACCCAGTACTTC.

The chain couples TRBV19 to TRBJ2-1, with D possibly being TRBD2 (6 bases). This CDR3 comprises 17 residues. V was shortened by 2 bases and J by 2 bases, with 16 bases between the two germline ends. Germline V gene lookup returns CDR1 LNHDA and CDR2 SQIVND (reference sequence). The CDR3 sequence is CASSINPQDYPYNEQFF. In DNA form, the CDR3 reads TGTGCCAGTAGTATAAACCCGCAGGACTACCCCTACAATGAGCAGTTCTTC. The full variable domain, completed using reference TRBV19 and TRBJ2-1, is DGGITQSPKYLFRKEGQNVTLSCEQNLNHDAMYWYRQDPGQGLRLIYYSQIVNDFQKGDIAEGYSVSREKKESFPLTVTSAQKNPTAFYLCASSINPQDYPYNEQFFGPGTRLTVL.

This clonotype has a handful of counts. This chain links TRBV27 with TRBJ1-3; possibly TRBD1 for D (6 bases). CDR3 size: 15 residues. Germline assignment: CDR1 MNHEY and CDR2 SMNVEV (reference sequence). Trimming removed 3 bases from V and 0 bases from J, with 9 bases in between. CDR3 protein: CASSFSGASGNTIYF. The CDR3 region has the DNA TGTGCCAGCAGTTTTTCAGGGGCCTCTGGAAACACCATATATTTT.

This clonotype appeared many times. This rearrangement joins TRBV4-1 to TRBJ1-1; maybe TRBD1 (6 bases). This CDR3 comprises 14 residues. Trimming shortened V by 1 base and J by 7 bases, and 13 bases separated the two germline ends. Germline-derived CDR1 and CDR2 are MGHRA and YSYEKL. The CDR3 spells CASSQVDQGNEAFF. In DNA, the CDR3 is TGCGCCAGCAGCCAAGTCGATCAGGGGAATGAAGCTTTCTTT.

The chain employs TRBV20-1 and TRBJ1-2; D uncertain. V lost 8 bases to trimming and J lost 7 bases, with 14 bases between them. The CDR3 runs 11 residues. Germline values: CDR1 DFQATT, CDR2 SNEGSKA (reference sequence). CDR3 sequence reads: CSCRRSTGYTF. As DNA, the CDR3 is TGCAGTTGCCGCAGGTCGACTGGCTACACCTTC.

Worth noting for this clonotype: This could be a read error, since a much larger clone is one nucleotide away. The gene calls are TRBV28 and TRBJ2-2; the D call may be TRBD1 or TRBD2 (5 bases each). The germline gives CDR1 MDHEN, CDR2 SYDVKM. Trimming stripped 11 bases from V and 4 bases from J, with 17 bases between. The CDR3 runs to 14 residues. The CDR3 spells CACISGTFTGELFF. CDR3 nucleotides: TGTGCCTGCATTTCAGGGACGTTCACCGGGGAGCTGTTTTTT.

This chain joins TRBV4-1 and TRBJ2-7; the D gene is possibly TRBD2 (5 bases). The V end was cut by 0 bases, the J end by 3 bases, with 12 bases between. CDR1 is MGHRA, CDR2 YSYEKL, per germline. The CDR3 consists of 15 residues. The CDR3 loop is CASSQEPGDLYEQYV. The CDR3 nucleotides read TGCGCCAGCAGCCAAGAACCCGGGGATCTCTACGAGCAGTACGTC.

The rearrangement joins TRBV28 to TRBJ2-1; D is unresolved. Trimming removed 5 bases at V and 1 base at J, with 12 bases between. Germline V lookup: CDR1 MDHEN, CDR2 SYDVKM. The CDR3 sequence is 15 residues long. Written as DNA, the CDR3 is TGTGCCAGCAGTCGGAGTTCTTCTTCCTACAATGAGCAGTTCTTC. It codes for CASSRSSSSYNEQFF.

The chain combines TRBV6-5 with TRBJ2-5, with 8 bases fitting TRBD2. Germline-derived CDR1 and CDR2 are MNHEY and SVGAGI. V was pared by 0 bases and J by 1 base, with 7 bases of the junction left unmatched. There are 17 residues in the CDR3. CDR3 amino acids: CASSYSWASGSQETQYF. The DNA of the CDR3 is TGTGCCAGCAGTTACTCCTGGGCTAGCGGGTCCCAAGAGACCCAGTACTTC.